Following are 14 T cell receptor beta chains from one sample sequenced in a study of blood T cell repertoires in COVID-19. Profiling relied on immunoSEQ multiplex PCR, and the TCRdb table lists in-frame clones only, not all of them. This sample has some 100,000 clones; approximately 86% occur once, and the top ten carry 9% to 12%. The source material was peripheral blood. The receptors originated from a man aged 45-65 years with acute or convalescent COVID-19.

This chain connects TRBV11-3 to TRBJ2-1; the match to TRBD2 covers 11 bases. CDR1 and CDR2 (germline): SGHNT, YENEEA. This CDR3 is built from 15 residues. The junction had 5 bases not matched to a gene; V was cut back by 1 base and J by 9 bases. The CDR3 loop is CASSLVTSGVGEQFF. The CDR3 bases are TGTGCCAGCAGCTTAGTGACTAGCGGGGTGGGTGAGCAGTTCTTC.

The chain combines TRBV5-4 with TRBJ2-1, with 7 bases lining up with TRBD1. The CDR3 length is 12 residues. The V gene end was trimmed by 5 bases and the J gene end by 14 bases; junction bases not matched to a gene: 10. CDR1 is SGHNT, CDR2 YYREEE, per germline (reference sequence). This CDR3 reads CASRSPTGEEFF. In DNA form, the CDR3 reads TGTGCCAGCAGGTCACCTACAGGGGAAGAGTTCTTC.

V is TRBV5-1 and J is TRBJ1-2; D gene ambiguous. The germline CDR1 and CDR2 sequences are SGHRS and YFSETQ. Trimming cost V 3 bases and J 7 bases, with 22 bases left between them. The CDR3 runs to 16 residues. Here the CDR3 reads CASSWRTGSGLFGYTF. CDR3 DNA sequence: TGCGCCAGCAGCTGGCGGACCGGATCCGGACTATTTGGCTACACCTTC.

The chain carries TRBV2 and TRBJ1-1, with 9 bases matching TRBD1. CDR1 and CDR2 from the germline V gene are SNHLY and FYNNEI. The CDR3 spans 13 residues. Trimming cost V 8 bases and J 4 bases; bases outside gene matches: 5. DNA for the CDR3: TGTGCCAGCGCGGGACAGGGTTCCACTGAAGCTTTCTTT. Its protein product is CASAGQGSTEAFF.

In this sample, this clone turned up once. For the CDR3, the DNA is TGTGCCAGCAGGCCTAGCGGGAGTTATCGTGAGCAGTTCTTC. Its protein product is CASRPSGSYREQFF. The rearrangement joins TRBV7-3 to TRBJ2-1; 10 positions match TRBD2. The germline V gene has CDR1 SGHTA and CDR2 FQGTGA. The CDR3 has 14 amino acids. The junction had 8 bases not matched to a gene; V was cut back by 6 bases and J by 9 bases.

The rearrangement uses TRBV12-5 and TRBJ2-3, with a possible D match to TRBD2 (7 bases). CDR1 and CDR2 (germline): LGHNT, FRNRAP. CDR3 length: 15 residues. Trimming cost V 1 base and J 3 bases, with 11 bases left between them. The chain's CDR3 is CASGLDREGTDTQYF. CDR3 bases: TGTGCTAGTGGTTTGGACAGGGAGGGGACAGATACGCAGTATTTT.

The chain is built from TRBV12-3 or TRBV12-4 and TRBJ1-5, with D unresolved. The CDR3 loop spans 13 amino acids. With 3 bases removed from V and 0 bases from J, the gap between germline ends came to 3 bases. Here the CDR3 reads CASSFHSNQPQHF. The CDR3 DNA is TGTGCCAGCAGTTTTCATAGCAATCAGCCCCAGCATTTT.

In this sample, this clone turned up once. The rearrangement uses TRBV5-1 and TRBJ2-1; 11 bases fit TRBD1. V lost 0 bases, J lost 6 bases, and 2 bases stayed unmatched. The CDR3 spans 15 residues. Germline-derived CDR1 and CDR2 are SGHRS and YFSETQ. The CDR3 reads CASSLEGQGVNEQFF. As DNA, the CDR3 is TGCGCCAGCAGCTTGGAGGGACAGGGGGTCAATGAGCAGTTCTTC.

Remarks on this clone: This CDR3 is also generated by other DNA sequences in the sample. V and J are TRBV7-6 and TRBJ2-1; TRBD2 aligns across 10 bases. The CDR3 runs to 17 residues. Germline lookup yields CDR1 SGHVS and CDR2 FNYEAQ. The J segment lost 0 bases and the V segment lost 0 bases, leaving 2 bases of the junction unmatched. Here the CDR3 reads CASSLASSGSSYNEQFF. CDR3 DNA: TGTGCCAGCAGCTTAGCGTCTAGCGGGAGCTCCTACAATGAGCAGTTCTTC.

The chain combines TRBV18 with TRBJ1-3; D ambiguous. V lost 0 bases and J lost 0, with 3 bases in between. This CDR3 is built from 14 residues. Germline CDR1 KGHSH, CDR2 LQKENI. CDR3 DNA: TGTGCCAGCTCACCACCACTCTCTGGAAACACCATATATTTT. This gives the protein CASSPPLSGNTIYF.

This clone came up once. The CDR3 coding sequence is TGTGCCAGCAGTGATACTTACGGGACAGGCGACCCCTACGAGCAGTACTTC. This translates into CASSDTYGTGDPYEQYF. The gene calls are TRBV25-1 and TRBJ2-7; 8 positions match TRBD1. The V and J ends lost 3 bases and 2 bases, in that order; junction bases with no gene match: 12. The CDR3 has 17 amino acids. Germline CDR1 MGHDK, CDR2 SYGVNS.

CDR3 residues: CASSHGTGTEKLFF. The CDR3 nucleotides read TGCGCCAGCAGCCACGGGACAGGAACTGAAAAACTGTTTTTT. V usage is TRBV4-1 and J usage is TRBJ1-4; 8 bases map to TRBD1. The CDR3 is 14 residues long. Germline V CDR1 and CDR2: MGHRA, YSYEKL. J gave up 7 bases and V 3 bases, and 4 bases lay outside the gene matches.

This clone was seen just once. The chain joins TRBV11-2 to TRBJ1-1; tentative D call: TRBD1 (6 bases). The CDR3 is 13 residues long. CDR1 is SGHAT, CDR2 FQNNGV, per germline. Trimming stripped 2 bases from V and 7 bases from J, with 11 bases between. Here the CDR3 reads CASSLTGKLEAFF. The CDR3 DNA follows: TGTGCCAGCAGCTTAACAGGGAAGCTTGAAGCTTTCTTT.

The rearrangement uses TRBV19 and TRBJ2-2; the match to TRBD2 covers 9 bases. V lost 6 bases, J lost 4 bases, and 6 bases stayed unmatched. From germline, CDR1 is LNHDA and CDR2 SQIVND (reference sequence). This CDR3 contains 15 residues. The CDR3 loop is CASRLAGYGTGELFF. The CDR3 nucleotides are TGTGCCAGTAGACTAGCGGGTTACGGCACCGGGGAGCTGTTTTTT.